The T cell receptor (beta chain) under discussion was sequenced for a study of cytomegalovirus exposure and HLA in healthy donors (TCRdb year 2017). Background for the entire study: According to an earlier analysis of a few hundred of the donors, roughly 180 million T cells yielded over 90 million unique TCR beta sequences and approximately 300 Gb of sequence data. The study aimed to test whether cataloging public T cell receptors could reveal signatures of past pathogen exposure. Class I and class II HLA loci were covered by the typing at four-digit resolution. About 330 gigabases of sequencing data and approximately 92 million unique TCR sequences made up an early release that covered fewer than 650 HLA-typed donors. In addition to the first cohort of about 650 subjects, a separate validation cohort of 130 or so different subjects was used. Of the approximately 400 genotyped donors, roughly 76% were placed in the genetic ancestry cluster associated with self-reported Caucasian donors. In the later analysis, no new phenotypic data were used to find candidate immune exposures; instead, reliance was placed on TCR beta sequences and their occurrence across donors. Roughly 5 DR-DQ haplotypes were handled as single units for association and clustering, since linkage in the cohort was strong. To predict cytomegalovirus infection status, the study brought together high-throughput TCR immunosequencing, statistical association of individual TCRs with disease status, and machine learning. The study used immunosequencing to profile the T cell repertoires of more than 650 subjects and linked those repertoires to cytomegalovirus serostatus. The number of donors typed differed by locus, with roughly 629-640 for A, B, C, DRB1 and DQB1, roughly 520 for DQA1, 606 for DPA1, and 472 for DPB1. A later genetic analysis used genome-wide SNP genotypes for about 65% of the roughly 670 donors, treating that subset as a discovery cohort. To study patterns of TCR occurrence, a later analysis re-analyzed previously published TCR beta repertoires from 550 to 800 donors and added high-resolution HLA genotyping. Donor age, sex, ethnicity and CMV serostatus were collected together with the repertoire data. Among a few hundred genotyped donors of the cohort, an average of about 240,000 unique TCR beta nucleotide sequences were sequenced per donor, about a sixth of them non-productive. To decide whether each TCR beta V gene segment behaved as functional or pseudogenic, an earlier analysis of fewer than 750 of the donors relied on high-throughput TCR beta sequencing. All discovery cohort repertoires had been generated on a single sequencing platform. What the authors observed across the whole study: In vitro tests confirmed that a few of the cytomegalovirus-associated TCR beta chains recognize cytomegalovirus antigens. The authors suggested that the approach could potentially be generalized to other disease states and immunological phenotypes. Some IMGT-functional V segments, including TRBV6-2 and TRBV6-3, could not be distinguished by the 87-base-pair reads and were therefore excluded. Roughly 17 rarely observed V segments, including chromosome 9 orphons, were excluded from the earlier analysis of several hundred of the donors because counts were too low. In a later analysis, several top co-occurrence clusters were reported to appear linked to parvovirus B19, influenza, CMV and Epstein-Barr virus. When HLA alleles, especially DR and DQ, strongly co-occurred, TCR associations were difficult to assign to individual alleles. In a later genetic analysis, a missense DCLRE1C variant was associated with V-gene and J-gene trimming of TCR beta chains, and the association was replicated in an independent cohort. In a later analysis, HLA-associated TCR beta chains were found to be more clonally expanded and to have lower generation probabilities than equally common non-associated chains. The sequencing pipeline was judged likely to have produced a cluster of highly shared sequence variants as a technical artifact. A further reported finding was that TCR beta sequences accurately predicted the HLA-A and HLA-B alleles for most subjects in the first cohort. In an earlier analysis of approximately 590 of the donors, most TCR beta V segments were observed in productive rearrangements about 90% or about 30% of the time, broadly matching IMGT annotations. Immune exposure information for the cohort was limited to CMV serostatus. A later genetic analysis reported fewer N-insertions in productive TCRs among donors in an Asian-associated ancestry cluster than the roughly 650-donor mean. The classifier was reported to diagnose cytomegalovirus status with high specificity and sensitivity in both the original cohort and the validation cohort. Linkage disequilibrium might explain the correlated functional status among segregating V segments, but an unknown experimental factor could not be ruled out. A later analysis associated roughly 17,000 TCR beta sequences with specific HLA alleles at a false discovery rate of 0.05. Most TCR sequences were observed very rarely across donors, whereas some public TCRs were present in many individuals. According to a later analysis, TCR association rates differed among HLA loci, with DRB1 alleles showing the most associated TCRs and HLA-C alleles showing the fewest. In a later analysis, most CMV-associated TCR beta chains were found to appear HLA-restricted, with HLA associations seemingly driven largely by CMV exposure. In this cohort, only TCR beta chains were sequenced, and detectable features were limited by the absence of alpha or paired-chain data. Roughly uniform sequencing depth across donors was assumed in presence/absence analyses, although this assumption may not hold. In the study, about 150 TCR beta chains were listed as associated with cytomegalovirus. Because HLA typing was unavailable for some donors at each locus, only the typed subset was used in association tests.

CDR1 and CDR2 were assigned from the germline V gene as SGHAT and FQNNGV. Compared with germline, V lacks 5 bases and J lacks 4 bases; bases without a gene match: 8. The CDR3 sequence holds 15 residues, the cysteine and phenylalanine included. The kept DNA is CDR3 alone, 45 bases in frame from the first base. In total, 600 or so healthy bone marrow donors made up the cohort. At the time of sampling, all cohort members were nominally healthy, though unrecorded immune exposures were likely present. The donor tested CMV seropositive, placing the donor among the roughly 300 seropositive members of the cohort. Every donor gave a peripheral blood sample, and the peripheral blood mononuclear cells from that sample were used for TCR beta sequencing. The Qiagen DNeasy Blood Extraction Kit was used to extract genomic DNA from the blood cell samples. Regarding this clone: This receptor's antigen is unknown. No base quality values were provided; no much bigger clone lies one nucleotide off.

Libraries were constructed by the immunoSEQ multiplex PCR assay. For the multiplex PCR, a mixture combining 60 forward primers for TCR Vbeta segments and 13 reverse primers for TCR Jbeta segments was used. The CDR3 region of rearranged TCR beta genes was amplified from genomic DNA with a multiplex PCR assay. Amplified TCR beta libraries were sequenced as 87-base-pair reads on the Illumina HiSeq System. Per the authors' processing: A later analysis counted about 80 million unique TCR beta chains across the 550 to 750 repertoires, and around 9.9 million of these chains were shared by at least two donors. Raw reads were error-corrected and collapsed into unique sequences by a nearest-neighbor algorithm in which closely related sequences were merged to remove PCR and sequencing errors. V, D and J gene segments were assigned by aligning CDR3 sequences to IMGT reference sequences. For a sequence to be retained, a match of at least six nucleotides to both a V gene segment and a J gene segment was required. Rearrangements were called productive when the CDR3 lacked stop codons and stayed in frame with V and J; all others were non-productive. Following IMGT convention, CDR3 was defined as the stretch from the second conserved V-encoded cysteine to the conserved J-encoded phenylalanine. In an earlier analysis of 550 to 650 of the donors, sequences lacking an unambiguous match to a single V gene segment were excluded. In an earlier analysis of approximately 590 of the donors, V segments were called functional above 56.7% productive rearrangements and were called segregating when the between-donor standard deviation exceeded 5%. To diagnose cytomegalovirus status from the catalog of TCR beta chain sequences, a statistical classification framework was built. In a later analysis, TCR nucleotide sequences were compared against IMGT/GENE-DB human TR gene sequences so that V and J genes could be assigned. A later analysis assigned CDR3 sequences and most-parsimonious VDJ recombination scenarios with the TCRdist pipeline. In a later analysis, each TCR beta chain was defined by its CDR3 amino acid sequence together with its V-gene family, and reads without a unique V-gene family were excluded. To address suspected cross-contamination and a sequencing artifact, a later analysis removed over 500 highly shared, low-generation-probability nucleotide sequences. For each public chain, a later analysis derived a clonal expansion index from normalized ranks of inferred template counts within each repertoire. In a later analysis, generation probabilities were computed with a VDJ recombination model fitted to out-of-frame rearrangements, and the resulting probabilities were checked against IGoR. In a later analysis, hypergeometric tests were used to score TCR-TCR, TCR-HLA and TCR-CMV co-occurrence, with a repertoire-size bias correction applied to TCR pairs. A later analysis estimated false discovery rates by permuting HLA or CMV assignments 20 times. A later analysis grouped co-occurring TCRs with DBSCAN, adding TCRdist sequence similarity when clustering within HLA-allele-positive subsets. Repertoires with fewer than 30,000 or more than 120,000 public chains, plus five repertoires with anomalous nucleotide sharing, were excluded from co-occurrence clustering. The table comes from immuneACCESS by way of TCRdb, which keeps in-frame sequences with V and J called. Part of the clones is missing from these tables; in studies checked, under half for an unresolved V gene and the rest for unknown reasons. Clone size and V and J calls were adopted from that table, with D and trimming inferred from the DNA. Recorded for this sample are 100,000 to 150,000 clones; less than 80% of them occurred a single time. Roughly 4% of the sample is taken by the ten largest.

The TCR was taken from a man between 50 and 59 years old in good health and CMV-seropositive. The sequenced material came from PBMCs. The rearranged chain carries TRBV11-2 and TRBJ2-3; a stretch of 8 junction bases matches TRBD1. The nucleotides are TGTGCCAGCAGCCCGCAGGGCAGGGGGCCAGATACGCAGTATTTT. It encodes CASSPQGRGPDTQYF.